This entry concerns a single TCR beta chain. The time point is: cycle 4 day 1 (C4D1), after more than five weeks of nivolumab. Each patient's relapse followed autologous stem cell transplantation, and brentuximab vedotin exposure varied. Complete response, partial response or progressive disease constituted the best responses recorded. This sample is drawn from a study of PD-1 blockade in classical Hodgkin lymphoma. The CDR3 totals 13 residues. Losses at the gene ends were 5 bases for V and 3 bases for J; bases not matched to a gene: 0. From germline, CDR1 is SGHTA and CDR2 FQGTGA. The table came from immunoSEQ multiplex PCR; TCRdb's copy has only in-frame clones and leaves some out. The profile shows roughly 49,000 clones, around 89% of them singletons.

The receptor's source is a human donor with classical Hodgkin lymphoma. The chain has TRBV7-3 and TRBJ2-7, with TRBD2 matching 11 bases. The sample was peripheral blood mononuclear cells (PBMCs), taken before the fourth cycle of nivolumab. CDR3 sequence: CASSLAGGYEQYF. CDR3 bases: TGTGCCAGCAGCCTAGCGGGAGGCTACGAGCAGTACTTC.